Below are 9 T cell receptor beta chains sequenced from a single sample in a study of T-cell memory formation after mild COVID-19. TCRdb re-analysed the 5' RACE reads in MiXCR, keeping a single row per CDR3 protein. The sample consists of 200,000 to 300,000 distinct CDR3 sequences, over 15% of them appearing once. Sequenced sample: PBMCs or a T cell subset sorted from them (not recorded which). These receptors all stem from a man between 18 and 29 years old who had mild COVID-19 (a few samples of this study predate the infection). Cell type and time point are not known.

The chain recombines TRBV2 with TRBJ2-5, with 9 bases fitting TRBD1. Germline values: CDR1 SNHLY, CDR2 FYNNEI. V was pared by 4 bases and J by 5 bases, with 5 bases of the junction left unmatched. This CDR3 comprises 14 residues. This CDR3 reads CASSGGTGTETQYF. CDR3 sequence (DNA): TGTGCCAGCAGTGGAGGGACAGGGACGGAGACCCAGTACTTC.

This chain uses TRBV2 with TRBJ2-3; TRBD2 agrees at 10 bases. The CDR3 sequence is 18 residues long. Germline V CDR1 and CDR2: SNHLY, FYNNEI. After removal of 5 bases from V and 5 bases from J, the junction contained 16 bases not matched to a gene. The CDR3 DNA is TGTGCCAGCAGTACCTCTAGAGGGGAGCGGGGGGGCCTAGATACGCAGTATTTT. Protein sequence: CASSTSRGERGGLDTQYF. The whole variable domain, filled in from reference TRBV2 and TRBJ2-3, reads EPEVTQTPSHQVTQMGQEVILRCVPISNHLYFYWYRQILGQKVEFLVSFYNNEISEKSEIFDDQFSVERPDGSNFTLKIRSTKLEDSAMYFCASSTSRGERGGLDTQYFGPGTRLTVL.

This clonotype was recorded a few times. The chain employs TRBV12-3 or TRBV12-4 and TRBJ2-1; D may be TRBD1 (5 bases). Trimming took off 5 bases at V and 4 bases at J, with 12 bases between the two ends. The CDR3 loop spans 14 amino acids. CDR3 nucleotide sequence: TGTGCCAGCAGTAACCAGCAGGGTTACAATGAGCAGTTCTTC. The encoded protein is CASSNQQGYNEQFF.

This chain links TRBV12-3 or TRBV12-4 with TRBJ2-7, with 7 positions matching TRBD1. Trimming cost V 5 bases and J 5 bases; bases outside gene matches: 9. The CDR3 contains 14 residues. CDR3 DNA: TGTGCCAGCAGTCTTACAGGGGACCTCGACGAGCAGTACTTC. This translates into CASSLTGDLDEQYF.

There are many counts of this clonotype. The genes are TRBV7-8 and TRBJ2-7, with D perhaps matching TRBD2 (5 bases). CDR3 length equals 14 residues. Germline-derived CDR1 and CDR2 are SGHVS and FQNEAQ. V was pared by 5 bases and J by 7 bases, with 18 bases between. CDR3 sequence: CASSLTAASREQYV. The CDR3 DNA sequence: TGTGCCAGCAGCCTCACAGCGGCTAGTCGGGAGCAGTACGTC.

In its sample, this clonotype was seen a few times. The chain employs TRBV6-5 and TRBJ1-1, with D hard to call. CDR1 MNHEY and CDR2 SVGAGI come from the germline V gene. The V and J ends lost 2 bases and 1 base respectively, with 11 bases between them. The CDR3 length is 15 residues. This CDR3 reads CASSYLRTGNTEAFF. The DNA for the CDR3 is TGTGCCAGCAGTTACCTCCGGACGGGGAACACTGAAGCTTTCTTT.

The chain couples TRBV4-2 to TRBJ1-4, with a possible D match to TRBD1 (6 bases). CDR3 length: 16 residues. V gave up 3 bases and J gave up 7 bases, with 18 bases separating them. Germline V gene sequence: CDR1 LGHNA, CDR2 YNFKEQ. DNA of the CDR3: TGTGCCAGCAGCCAGGGGGCAGTGGGGGTGGGTGAAAAACTGTTTTTT. Amino acids: CASSQGAVGVGEKLFF.

In this sample, this clonotype turned up a few times. The chain recombines TRBV4-2 with TRBJ2-7, with 9 positions matching TRBD2. Trimming at V came to 1 base and at J to 3 bases, leaving 1 base not matched to a gene. From germline, CDR1 is LGHNA and CDR2 YNFKEQ. The CDR3 has 14 amino acids. CDR3 amino acids: CASSQGGGDYEQYF. For the CDR3, the DNA is TGTGCCAGCAGCCAAGGCGGGGGGGACTACGAGCAGTACTTC.

This clonotype was found a few times. V gene TRBV5-1 combines with J gene TRBJ1-2; 9 positions match TRBD1. CDR3 size: 15 residues. V trimming: 0 bases; J trimming: 5 bases; junction bases outside the gene matches: 5. From germline, CDR1 is SGHRS and CDR2 YFSETQ. The CDR3 bases are TGCGCCAGCAGCTTGGAACAGGGGGCCGGTTATGGCTACACCTTC. It specifies CASSLEQGAGYGYTF.